The clone carrying this T cell receptor (beta chain) was found a few times. Every isolated RNA sample was fully reverse transcribed, so sequencing captured expressed TCRB transcripts. Profiled with immunoSEQ multiplex PCR; TCRdb holds only in-frame clones, not every one. Altogether roughly 450,000 clones are present, roughly 14% being singletons, with the ten largest covering under 0.04%. CDR1 and CDR2 (germline): SEHNR, FQNEAQ (reference sequence). The CDR3 extends over 13 amino acids. The V gene lost 8 bases and the J gene lost 8 bases, with 13 bases spanning the gap. The sample belongs to a study of beta chain features in type 1 diabetes. As for the study in general: In age, gender and cell yields, patients were similar to healthy donors.

The sample taken for sequencing was naive CD4+ T cells from blood. The sequence was collected from a man aged 25 to 40 in good health. The chain carries TRBV7-9 and TRBJ1-6; TRBD1 might be the D (5 bases). The CDR3 region has the DNA TGTGCCAGCGGGGGAGCCGGGGATTCACCCCTCCACTTT. This encodes CASGGAGDSPLHF.